This T cell receptor beta chain was found in a study of CXCR3-negative and CXCR3-positive naive CD8 T cells. General study results and limits: Diversity ran similarly high across both naive subsets but far lower in memory CD8+ cells. The study found more hydrophobic TRB CDR3s in CXCR3-positive naive cells than in CXCR3-negative naive cells. The level of CXCR3 expression partially decreased after cryopreservation; the majority of assays used fresh PBMCs.

Turning to this clonotype: Its specificity is unknown.

This CDR3 is 12 amino acids long. The germline V gene encodes CDR1 SNHLY and CDR2 FYNNEI. With UMI labels, 5' RACE was used to prepare the TRB cDNA libraries. From the 5' RACE reads, TCRdb lists one entry per CDR3 protein and no DNA. This repertoire comprises 50,000 to 65,000 distinct CDR3 sequences; its ten largest clones make up 3.5% to 5%. The material sequenced was naive CXCR3- CD8+ T cells from blood. The subset: CD45RO-CCR7+CD27+CD95- naive CD8+ T cells lacking CXCR3 (TNR3-). The clonotype was recovered from a human donor in good health. Some clones in this sample may be carry-over from other donors' samples. The rearrangement uses TRBV2 and TRBJ2-1. CDR3 sequence: CASSAAYNEQFF.